Each of the 8 T cell receptor beta chains below was sequenced from the same sample in a study of cytomegalovirus exposure and HLA in healthy donors. The PCR employed 60 Vbeta primers together with 13 Jbeta primers. Some clones are missing from TCRdb's copy, which holds only in-frame ones; the method was immunoSEQ multiplex PCR. The sample has under 200,000 clones, roughly 85% seen once. Sequences were obtained from PBMCs. The receptor source for this set is a woman in her 40s in good health and CMV-seronegative.

The V call is TRBV11-3, the J call TRBJ2-3, with a tentative D call TRBD2 (6 bases). The CDR3 contains 15 residues. V was pared by 1 base and J by 0 bases, with 8 bases between. Germline-derived CDR1 and CDR2 are SGHNT and YENEEA. CDR3 sequence (DNA): TGTGCCAGCAGCTTAGCTAGCGTTAGCACAGATACGCAGTATTTT. As protein: CASSLASVSTDTQYF.

The genes are TRBV30 and TRBJ2-2; TRBD2 agrees at 11 bases. CDR3 length equals 18 residues. With 0 bases clipped from V and 5 bases from J, the junction kept 11 bases outside the gene matches. The V gene's germline CDR1 is GTSNPN and CDR2 SVGIG (reference sequence). As DNA, the CDR3 is TGTGCCTGGAGTGTACCTGTCCTAGCGGGGGGTGGGACCGGGGAGCTGTTTTTT. Translating gives CAWSVPVLAGGGTGELFF.

Regarding this clone: One junction end disagrees with the germline gene, perhaps due to a read error. This chain uses TRBV7-7 with TRBJ2-2; the D is unclear. Germline CDR1 and CDR2: SSHAT and FNYEAQ (reference sequence). This CDR3 spans 14 amino acids. CDR3 DNA: TGTGCTAGCAGCTTAAACACCAACACCGGGGAGCTGTTTTTT. Translated: CASSLNTNTGELFF.

The gene calls are TRBV14 and TRBJ1-2; 7 positions match TRBD1. In germline, CDR1 is SGHDN, CDR2 FVKESK. The CDR3 has 13 residues. With 3 bases clipped from V and 4 bases from J, the junction kept 2 bases outside the gene matches. CDR3 DNA: TGTGCCAGCAGCCAGGGACAGACCTATGGCTACACCTTC. Amino acids: CASSQGQTYGYTF.

This sequence joins TRBV5-1 and TRBJ1-1; 8 nucleotides agree with TRBD1. CDR1 SGHRS and CDR2 YFSETQ come from the germline V gene. The V gene end was trimmed by 3 bases and the J gene end by 1 base; junction bases not matched to a gene: 14. The CDR3 is made up of 18 amino acids. Written as DNA, the CDR3 is TGCGCCAGCAGCTGGACAGGGAGGAGTGGCCCCACGAACACTGAAGCTTTCTTT. This translates into CASSWTGRSGPTNTEAFF.

The chain has TRBV5-6 and TRBJ1-4, with no clear D. The CDR3 covers 13 residues. From germline, CDR1 is SGHDT and CDR2 YYEEEE. Trimming stripped 6 bases from V and 3 bases from J, with 9 bases between. The CDR3 DNA reads as TGTGCCAGCACAAGCGTGCCTAATGAAAAACTGTTTTTT. It specifies CASTSVPNEKLFF.

For the CDR3, the DNA is TGTGCCAGCAGCGTAGACCCCCCGGGACAGGGGTTCTATGGCTACACCTTC. Protein: CASSVDPPGQGFYGYTF. This rearrangement joins TRBV9 to TRBJ1-2, with TRBD1 matching 10 bases. Germline loops: CDR1 SGDLS, CDR2 YYNGEE. With V trimmed by 0 bases and J by 4 bases, 9 bases remained unmatched. The CDR3 length is 17 residues.

This chain links TRBV4-3 with TRBJ1-5; no firm D call. This CDR3 contains 14 residues. Trimming left V 0 bases short and J 7 bases short, with 10 bases between. Germline-derived CDR1 and CDR2 are LGHNA and YSLEER. CDR3 sequence (DNA): TGCGCCAGCAGCCAAGATACGGGGTACCAGCCCCAGCATTTT. Its translation: CASSQDTGYQPQHF.